The 25 T cell receptor beta chains presented below share a single source sample, sequenced in a study of OX40 agonist ivuxolimab in advanced cancers. Sequenced by immunoSEQ multiplex PCR; TCRdb stores in-frame clones only, minus some. The sample gives about 81,000 clones, around 85% of which show up once; roughly 0.22% is in the top ten. The specimen was CD4+ or CD8+ T cells sorted from blood, collected in a trial of the OX40 agonist ivuxolimab. The source of these receptors is an adult with an advanced solid tumor such as melanoma, head and neck, liver or kidney cancer.

About this clone itself: Compared with germline, one end of the junction differs, possibly owing to a read error. The chain uses TRBV5-1 and TRBJ1-3; 10 nucleotides agree with TRBD1. CDR1 and CDR2 from the germline V gene are SGHRS and YFSETQ. The CDR3 runs to 14 residues. The CDR3 here is CASSFSGQGPPMDF. CDR3 DNA: TGCGCCAGCAGCTTCTCGGGACAGGGGCCCCCCATGGATTTT.

This chain uses TRBV5-1 with TRBJ2-3; 11 bases are a match to TRBD1. Looked up from germline, CDR1 is SGHRS and CDR2 is YFSETQ. J gave up 2 bases and V 4 bases, and 6 bases lay outside the gene matches. The CDR3 length is 16 residues. This CDR3 is CASSAGDRGFTDTQYF. CDR3 DNA sequence: TGCGCCAGCAGCGCCGGGGACAGGGGGTTCACAGATACGCAGTATTTT.

J is TRBJ1-2 and V is TRBV11-2, with 7 nucleotides matching TRBD1. The germline CDR1 and CDR2 sequences are SGHAT and FQNNGV. J lost 7 bases, V lost 1 base, and 3 bases had no gene match. CDR3 size: 13 residues. The CDR3 DNA reads as TGTGCCAGCAGCTTAGCGGACAGGAGTGGCTACACCTTC. This encodes CASSLADRSGYTF. Combining the CDR3 with reference TRBV11-2 and TRBJ1-2 gives the whole variable domain EAGVAQSPRYKIIEKRQSVAFWCNPISGHATLYWYQQILGQGPKLLIQFQNNGVVDDSQLPKDRFSAERLKGVDSTLKIQPAKLEDSAVYLCASSLADRSGYTFGSGTRLTVV.

V and J are TRBV5-5 and TRBJ2-7, with D perhaps TRBD1 (5 bases). The CDR3 runs to 14 residues. Germline V gene sequence: CDR1 SGHKS, CDR2 YYEKEE (reference sequence). Trimming took 0 bases from V and 6 from J, leaving 13 bases between them. For the CDR3, the DNA is TGTGCCAGCAGCTTGGTTCAGGGAATTCGCGAGCAGTACTTC. It is translated as CASSLVQGIREQYF.

A single count supports this clone. The J gene is TRBJ2-7, the V gene TRBV6-6; D call uncertain. There are 16 residues in the CDR3. Trimming cost V 0 bases and J 4 bases, with 16 bases left between them. Germline CDR1 and CDR2: MNHNY and SVGAGI (reference sequence). CDR3 coding DNA: TGTGCCAGCAGTTACTCGGGGTCGGGTGTCGGATACGAGCAGTACTTC. Translation: CASSYSGSGVGYEQYF.

The chain is built from TRBV11-1 and TRBJ1-3; tentatively, D is TRBD1 (5 bases). The CDR3 is 13 amino acids. Germline CDR1 is SGHAT and CDR2 is FQDESV (reference sequence). The V end was cut by 5 bases, the J end by 7 bases, with 12 bases between. This CDR3 is CASSHGPGNTIYF. In nucleotides, the CDR3 is TGTGCCAGCAGCCACGGCCCAGGGAACACCATATATTTT.

This clone appeared a single time. The CDR3 DNA reads as TGTGCCAGCAGCTTATCGGGCACAGATACGCAGTATTTT. Translated, it gives CASSLSGTDTQYF. V and J are TRBV7-2 and TRBJ2-3; no reliable D call. This CDR3 has 13 amino acids. V lost 2 bases to trimming and J lost 1 base, with 4 bases between them. CDR1 is SGHTA, CDR2 FQGNSA, per germline.

The gene calls are TRBV25-1 and TRBJ2-3; 7 bases are shared with TRBD1. The germline gives CDR1 MGHDK, CDR2 SYGVNS. CDR3 length equals 17 residues. V trimming: 3 bases; J trimming: 2 bases; junction bases outside the gene matches: 11. In nucleotides, the CDR3 is TGTGCCAGCAGTGATCTTTACAGGGGTAGCTCCACAGATACGCAGTATTTT. Protein product: CASSDLYRGSSTDTQYF.

The rearrangement links TRBV7-2 to TRBJ2-1; 12 nucleotides align to TRBD2. This CDR3 comprises 17 residues. The germline V gene has CDR1 SGHTA and CDR2 FQGNSA. After removal of 5 bases from V and 7 bases from J, the junction contained 12 bases not matched to a gene. CDR3 sequence reads: CASSRPASSGRGNEQFF. DNA for the CDR3: TGTGCCAGCAGCCGCCCCGCGTCTAGCGGGAGGGGGAATGAGCAGTTCTTC.

This chain connects TRBV7-9 to TRBJ1-3; no reliable D call. Germline V CDR1 and CDR2: SEHNR, FQNEAQ (reference sequence). CDR3 size: 12 residues. The V end was cut by 2 bases, the J end by 8 bases, with 7 bases between. The CDR3 loop reads CASSLLRDTIYF. CDR3 coding DNA: TGTGCCAGCAGCTTACTCCGGGACACCATATATTTT.

This sequence joins TRBV5-1 and TRBJ2-5, with 16 bases fitting TRBD2. Germline V CDR1 and CDR2: SGHRS, YFSETQ. The CDR3 is made up of 17 amino acids. J was trimmed by 0 bases and V by 3 bases; bases with no gene match: 2. In DNA, the CDR3 is TGCGCCAGCAGCTCGGGACTAGCGGGGGGGAACCAAGAGACCCAGTACTTC. It codes for CASSSGLAGGNQETQYF.

The gene calls are TRBV18 and TRBJ1-1, with a tentative D call TRBD1 (6 bases). Trimming shortened V by 6 bases and J by 4 bases, and 15 bases separated the two germline ends. Per germline, CDR1 KGHSH and CDR2 LQKENI. CDR3 length: 14 amino acids. The CDR3 here is CASSRVGGPTEAFF. CDR3 coding DNA: TGTGCCAGCTCGAGAGTCGGGGGGCCCACTGAAGCTTTCTTT.

This chain links TRBV6-5 with TRBJ2-7; 9 bases are shared with TRBD1. The CDR3 has 15 residues. The J segment lost 3 bases and the V segment lost 6 bases, leaving 9 bases of the junction unmatched. The germline CDR1 and CDR2 sequences are MNHEY and SVGAGI. CDR3 amino acids: CASSPRQGDYYEQYF. CDR3 in DNA: TGTGCCAGCAGCCCGAGACAGGGGGATTACTACGAGCAGTACTTC.

The chain has TRBV6-6 and TRBJ2-4; D is tentatively TRBD1 or TRBD2 (5 bases each). V lost 2 bases, J lost 1 base, and 9 bases lay in between. Germline CDR1 reads MNHNY; CDR2 reads SVGAGI (reference sequence). The CDR3 sequence is 15 residues long. DNA for the CDR3: TGTGCCAGCAGTTACCGGGGCCTGGCCAAAAACATTCAGTACTTC. Its protein product is CASSYRGLAKNIQYF.

CDR3 coding DNA: TGTGCCAGCAAAGGGGCCCTGGGACTAGCGGTAAATGAGCAGTTCTTC. Encoded protein: CASKGALGLAVNEQFF. The J gene is TRBJ2-1, the V gene TRBV2, with 11 bases matching TRBD2. The CDR3 runs to 16 residues. J gave up 7 bases and V 7 bases, and 12 bases lay outside the gene matches. Germline loops: CDR1 SNHLY, CDR2 FYNNEI. The whole variable domain, filled in from reference TRBV2 and TRBJ2-1, reads EPEVTQTPSHQVTQMGQEVILRCVPISNHLYFYWYRQILGQKVEFLVSFYNNEISEKSEIFDDQFSVERPDGSNFTLKIRSTKLEDSAMYFCASKGALGLAVNEQFFGPGTRLTVL.

V is TRBV18 and J is TRBJ1-1; no definite D call. The length of the CDR3 is 13 residues. From germline, CDR1 is KGHSH and CDR2 LQKENI. Trimming removed 5 bases from V and 5 bases from J, with 12 bases in between. DNA for the CDR3: TGTGCCAGCTCAACTTCAGGCGGTACTGAAGCTTTCTTT. Amino acids: CASSTSGGTEAFF.

The J gene is TRBJ1-1, the V gene TRBV28; TRBD1 agrees at 7 bases. This CDR3 is 14 amino acids long. Germline assignment: CDR1 MDHEN and CDR2 SYDVKM. V lost 10 bases and J lost 0; bases outside the gene matches: 8. CDR3 sequence: CATLVGTVNTEAFF. Here the CDR3 DNA reads TGTGCCACCCTTGTAGGGACAGTGAACACTGAAGCTTTCTTT.

This chain joins TRBV5-1 and TRBJ2-3; D uncertain. Germline-derived CDR1 and CDR2 are SGHRS and YFSETQ. V was pared by 3 bases and J by 3 bases, with 14 bases between. The CDR3 totals 15 residues. The CDR3 spells CASSSRVFGTDTQYF. CDR3 nucleotides: TGCGCCAGCAGCTCCCGGGTTTTTGGAACAGATACGCAGTATTTT.

This chain connects TRBV7-9 to TRBJ2-1; 10 positions match TRBD2. CDR3 length: 16 residues. CDR1 is SEHNR, CDR2 FQNEAQ, per germline (reference sequence). The V segment lost 2 bases and the J segment 6 bases; nucleotides outside the gene matches: 7. This CDR3 reads CASSLINLAGANEQFF. The DNA for the CDR3 is TGTGCCAGCAGCTTAATTAATCTAGCGGGAGCCAATGAGCAGTTCTTC. Complete variable domain (other parts from reference TRBV7-9 and TRBJ2-1): DTGVSQNPRHKITKRGQNVTFRCDPISEHNRLYWYRQTLGQGPEFLTYFQNEAQLEKSRLLSDRFSAERPKGSFSTLEIQRTEQGDSAMYLCASSLINLAGANEQFFGPGTRLTVL.

This chain's CDR3 is CASSQRDRDTGELFF. The CDR3 DNA follows: TGTGCCAGCAGCCAACGGGACAGGGACACCGGGGAGCTGTTTTTT. This chain joins TRBV28 and TRBJ2-2; 9 bases fit TRBD1. The germline V gene encodes CDR1 MDHEN and CDR2 SYDVKM. The V gene end was trimmed by 6 bases and the J gene end by 3 bases; junction bases not matched to a gene: 5. The length of the CDR3 is 15 residues.

V is TRBV2 and J is TRBJ2-7, with 9 nucleotides matching TRBD1. J was trimmed by 5 bases and V by 8 bases; bases with no gene match: 10. Germline CDR1 SNHLY, CDR2 FYNNEI. The CDR3 has 14 residues. CDR3 protein: CASLPDRGFHEQYF. For the CDR3, the DNA is TGTGCCAGCCTGCCGGACAGGGGATTCCACGAGCAGTACTTC.

This chain links TRBV10-3 with TRBJ2-7; D is perhaps TRBD1 or TRBD2 (6 bases each). Germline assignment: CDR1 ENHRY and CDR2 SYGVKD. V was shortened by 4 bases and J by 4 bases, with 8 bases between the two germline ends. This CDR3 is 12 amino acids long. The CDR3: CAISAGAYEQYV. The CDR3 DNA sequence: TGTGCCATCAGTGCGGGGGCGTACGAGCAGTACGTC.

The CDR3 sequence: CASSSQAGIYEQYF. CDR3 sequence (DNA): TGTGCCAGCAGCTCCCAAGCGGGAATTTACGAGCAGTACTTC. This chain joins TRBV7-2 and TRBJ2-7, with 7 bases aligning to TRBD2. Germline trimming cut 4 bases from V and 4 bases from J; bases unmatched to any gene: 7. The CDR3 spans 14 residues. CDR1 and CDR2 from the germline V gene are SGHTA and FQGNSA.

The V and J genes are TRBV5-1 and TRBJ2-1, with 7 bases matching TRBD1. Germline CDR1 and CDR2: SGHRS and YFSETQ. The CDR3 sequence is 16 residues long. The V and J ends lost 0 bases and 0 bases, in that order; junction bases with no gene match: 3. The chain's CDR3 is CASSLAGDSSYNEQFF. The CDR3 nucleotides are TGCGCCAGCAGCTTGGCCGGGGACAGCTCCTACAATGAGCAGTTCTTC.

The rearrangement links TRBV10-3 to TRBJ1-2; D remains ambiguous. The CDR3 spans 13 residues. V was clipped by 4 bases and J by 2 bases, with 8 bases between them. The V gene's germline CDR1 is ENHRY and CDR2 SYGVKD. The CDR3 nucleotides read TGTGCCATCAGTGGGACGGACAACTATGGCTACACCTTC. This translates into CAISGTDNYGYTF.